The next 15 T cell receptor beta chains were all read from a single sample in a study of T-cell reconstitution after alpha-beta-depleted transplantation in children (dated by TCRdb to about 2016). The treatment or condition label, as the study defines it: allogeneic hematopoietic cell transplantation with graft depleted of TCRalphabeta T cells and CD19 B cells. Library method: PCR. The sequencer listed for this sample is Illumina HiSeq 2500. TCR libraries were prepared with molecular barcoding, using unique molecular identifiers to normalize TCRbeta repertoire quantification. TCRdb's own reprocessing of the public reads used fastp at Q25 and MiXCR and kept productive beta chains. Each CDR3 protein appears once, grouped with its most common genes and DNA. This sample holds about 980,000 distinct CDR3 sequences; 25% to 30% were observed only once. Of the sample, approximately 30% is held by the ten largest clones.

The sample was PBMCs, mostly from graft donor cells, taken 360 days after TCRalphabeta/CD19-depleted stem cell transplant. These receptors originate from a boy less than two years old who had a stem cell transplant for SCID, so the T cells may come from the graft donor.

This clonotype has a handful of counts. The CDR3 DNA follows: TGTGCCAGCAGCTTAGCGGAAATCAGGGACCGGGTTGAAGCTTTCTTT. This gives the protein CASSLAEIRDRVEAFF. The chain carries TRBV7-9 and TRBJ1-1; perhaps TRBD1 as D (5 bases). Looked up from germline, CDR1 is SEHNR and CDR2 is FQNEAQ (reference sequence). V lost 0 bases to trimming and J lost 7 bases, with 18 bases between them. This CDR3 contains 16 residues.

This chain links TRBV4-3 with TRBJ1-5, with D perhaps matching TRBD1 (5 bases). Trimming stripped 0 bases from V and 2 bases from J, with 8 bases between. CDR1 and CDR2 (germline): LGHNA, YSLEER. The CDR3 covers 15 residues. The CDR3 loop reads CASSQEGRGNQPQHF. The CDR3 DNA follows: TGCGCCAGCAGCCAAGAGGGCAGGGGCAATCAGCCCCAGCATTTT.

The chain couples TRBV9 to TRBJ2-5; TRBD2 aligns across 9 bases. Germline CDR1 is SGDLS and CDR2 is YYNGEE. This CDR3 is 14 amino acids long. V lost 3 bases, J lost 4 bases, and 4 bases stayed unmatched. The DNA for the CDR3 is TGTGCCAGCAGCGCGACTAGCGGTAGAGAGACCCAGTACTTC. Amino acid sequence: CASSATSGRETQYF.

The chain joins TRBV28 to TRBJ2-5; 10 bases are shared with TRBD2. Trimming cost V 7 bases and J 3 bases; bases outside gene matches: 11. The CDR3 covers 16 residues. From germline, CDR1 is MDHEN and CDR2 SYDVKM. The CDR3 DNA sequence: TGTGCCAGCACCCCGTTTTTAGCGGGGGGAAAAGAGACCCAGTACTTC. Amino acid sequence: CASTPFLAGGKETQYF.

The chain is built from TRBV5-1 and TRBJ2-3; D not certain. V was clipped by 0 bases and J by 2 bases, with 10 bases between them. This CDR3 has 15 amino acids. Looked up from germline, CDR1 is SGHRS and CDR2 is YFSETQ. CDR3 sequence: CASSLAGFDTDTQYF. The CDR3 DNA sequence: TGCGCCAGCAGCTTGGCCGGATTTGACACAGATACGCAGTATTTT.

In DNA form, the CDR3 reads TGTGCCAGCAGCTTATTAGCGGGGGGGATCTCCAATGAGCAGTTCTTC. This codes for CASSLLAGGISNEQFF. The chain is built from TRBV11-2 and TRBJ2-1; 11 bases are a match to TRBD2. V shed 2 bases, J shed 6 bases, and the junction held 6 bases outside the gene matches. The CDR3 runs to 16 residues. Germline values: CDR1 SGHAT, CDR2 FQNNGV.

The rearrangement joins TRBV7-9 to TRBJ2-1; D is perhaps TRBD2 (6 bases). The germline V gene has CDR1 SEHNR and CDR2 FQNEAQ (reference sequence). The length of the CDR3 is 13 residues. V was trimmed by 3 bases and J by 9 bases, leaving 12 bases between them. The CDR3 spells CASSFGYGGEQFF. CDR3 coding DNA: TGTGCCAGCAGCTTCGGGTACGGGGGTGAGCAGTTCTTC. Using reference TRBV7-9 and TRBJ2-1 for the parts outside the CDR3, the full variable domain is DTGVSQNPRHKITKRGQNVTFRCDPISEHNRLYWYRQTLGQGPEFLTYFQNEAQLEKSRLLSDRFSAERPKGSFSTLEIQRTEQGDSAMYLCASSFGYGGEQFFGPGTRLTVL.

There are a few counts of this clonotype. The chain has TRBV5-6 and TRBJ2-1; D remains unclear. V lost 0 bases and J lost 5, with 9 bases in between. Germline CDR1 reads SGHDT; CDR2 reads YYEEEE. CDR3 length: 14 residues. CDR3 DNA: TGTGCCAGCAGCTTGGTCAATAAGGACAATGAGCAGTTCTTC. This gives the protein CASSLVNKDNEQFF.

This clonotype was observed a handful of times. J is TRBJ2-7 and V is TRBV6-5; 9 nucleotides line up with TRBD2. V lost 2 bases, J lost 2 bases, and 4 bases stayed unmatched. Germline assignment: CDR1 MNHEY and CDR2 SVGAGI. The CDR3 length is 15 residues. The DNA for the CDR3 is TGTGCCAGCAGTTACAGTAGGACTAGCGCCTACGAGCAGTACTTC. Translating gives CASSYSRTSAYEQYF.

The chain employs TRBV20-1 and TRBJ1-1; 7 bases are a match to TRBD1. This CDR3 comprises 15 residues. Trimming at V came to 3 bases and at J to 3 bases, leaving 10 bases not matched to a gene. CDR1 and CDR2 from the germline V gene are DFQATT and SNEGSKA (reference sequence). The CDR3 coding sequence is TGCAGTGCTAGTCACGGGACAGCTGAGGACACTGAAGCTTTCTTT. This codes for CSASHGTAEDTEAFF.

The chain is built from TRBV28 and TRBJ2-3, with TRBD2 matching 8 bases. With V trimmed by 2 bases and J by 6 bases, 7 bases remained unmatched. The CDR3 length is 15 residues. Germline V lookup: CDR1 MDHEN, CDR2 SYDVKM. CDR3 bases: TGTGCCAGCAGTTTAACGAGACTAGCGCCGGATACGCAGTATTTT. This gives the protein CASSLTRLAPDTQYF.

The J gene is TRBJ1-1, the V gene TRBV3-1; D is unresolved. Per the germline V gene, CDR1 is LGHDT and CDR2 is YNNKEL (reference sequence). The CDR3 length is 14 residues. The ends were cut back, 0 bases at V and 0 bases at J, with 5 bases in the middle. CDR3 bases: TGTGCCAGCAGCCAAGATTGGGTGAACACTGAAGCTTTCTTT. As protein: CASSQDWVNTEAFF.

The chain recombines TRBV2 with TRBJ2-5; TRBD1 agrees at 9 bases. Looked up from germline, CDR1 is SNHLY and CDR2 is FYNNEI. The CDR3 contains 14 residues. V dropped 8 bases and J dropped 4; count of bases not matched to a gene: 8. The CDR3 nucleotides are TGTGCCAGCGCGCGGGGACAGGGATTAGAGACCCAGTACTTC. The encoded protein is CASARGQGLETQYF.

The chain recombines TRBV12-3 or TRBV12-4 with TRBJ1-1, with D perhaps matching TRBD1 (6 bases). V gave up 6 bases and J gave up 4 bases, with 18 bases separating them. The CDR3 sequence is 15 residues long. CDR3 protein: CASRTELTGSTEAFF. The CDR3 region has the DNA TGTGCCAGCAGGACTGAATTAACAGGGTCCACTGAAGCTTTCTTT.

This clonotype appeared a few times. CDR3 DNA: TGCAGCGTTGCGCCGGGGGCGAAAACTGAAGCTTTCTTT. It encodes CSVAPGAKTEAFF. This chain joins TRBV29-1 and TRBJ1-1; D is possibly TRBD1 (6 bases). V shed 4 bases and J shed 5 bases, with 14 bases lying between them. This CDR3 has 13 residues. From germline, CDR1 is SQVTM and CDR2 ANQGSEA. Full variable domain (remainder filled in from reference TRBV29-1 and TRBJ1-1): SAVISQKPSRDICQRGTSLTIQCQVDSQVTMMFWYRQQPGQSLTLIATANQGSEATYESGFVIDKFPISRPNLTFSTLTVSNMSPEDSSIYLCSVAPGAKTEAFFGQGTRLTVV.